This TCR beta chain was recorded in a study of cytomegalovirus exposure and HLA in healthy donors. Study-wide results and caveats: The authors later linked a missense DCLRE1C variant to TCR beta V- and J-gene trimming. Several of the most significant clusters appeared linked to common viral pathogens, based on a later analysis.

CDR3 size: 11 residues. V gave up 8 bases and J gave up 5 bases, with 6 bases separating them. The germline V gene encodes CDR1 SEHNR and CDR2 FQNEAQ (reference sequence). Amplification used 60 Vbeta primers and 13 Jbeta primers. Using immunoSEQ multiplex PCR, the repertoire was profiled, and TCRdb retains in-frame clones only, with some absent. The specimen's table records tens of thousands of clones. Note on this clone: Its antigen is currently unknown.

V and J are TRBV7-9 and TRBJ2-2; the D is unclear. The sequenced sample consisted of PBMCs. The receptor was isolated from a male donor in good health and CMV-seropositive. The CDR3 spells CASRRTGELFF. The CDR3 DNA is TGTGCCAGCCGGCGGACCGGGGAGCTGTTTTTT.